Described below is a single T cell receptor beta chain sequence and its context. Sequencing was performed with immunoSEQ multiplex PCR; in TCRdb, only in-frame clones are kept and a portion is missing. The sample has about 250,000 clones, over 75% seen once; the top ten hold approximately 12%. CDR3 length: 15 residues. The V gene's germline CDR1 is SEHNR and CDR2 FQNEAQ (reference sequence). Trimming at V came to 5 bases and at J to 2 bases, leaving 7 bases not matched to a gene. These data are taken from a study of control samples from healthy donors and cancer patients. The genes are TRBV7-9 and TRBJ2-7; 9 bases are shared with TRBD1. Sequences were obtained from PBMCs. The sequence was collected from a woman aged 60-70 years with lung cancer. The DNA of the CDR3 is TGTGCCAGCAGCCTCGCCGGGACAGGGACCTACGAGCAGTACTTC. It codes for CASSLAGTGTYEQYF.